Below, 5 T cell receptor beta chains from the same sample are listed, as sequenced in a study of blood T cell repertoires in COVID-19. Measured with immunoSEQ multiplex PCR; TCRdb has only the in-frame clones, and not every one. The profile shows some 40,000 clones, more than 80% of them singletons. What was sequenced was peripheral blood. The origin of the receptors is a man aged 60 to 75 in a cohort sampled during active COVID-19.

This chain links TRBV28 with TRBJ1-2; no reliable D call. Germline values: CDR1 MDHEN, CDR2 SYDVKM. The V end lost 6 bases, the J end lost 4 bases, and 9 bases lay between the germline ends. CDR3 length: 12 residues. The CDR3 DNA reads TGTGCCAGCAGCCCCGGGTCCTATGGCTACACCTTC. As protein: CASSPGSYGYTF.

This clone has just a few counts. This chain uses TRBV27 with TRBJ1-1; 8 nucleotides match TRBD1. Germline V CDR1 and CDR2: MNHEY, SMNVEV (reference sequence). The CDR3 spans 12 residues. V shed 6 bases and J 10 bases; nucleotides not matched to a gene: 7. CDR3 bases: TGTGCCAGCAGGAATCCGGGACAGGTAGCTTTCTTT. Protein product: CASRNPGQVAFF.

V is TRBV5-4 and J is TRBJ2-2, with 10 bases aligning to TRBD2. The CDR3 length is 20 residues. Germline-derived CDR1 and CDR2 are SGHNT and YYREEE (reference sequence). J was trimmed by 3 bases and V by 2 bases; bases with no gene match: 16. The CDR3 nucleotides read TGTGCCAGCAGCTTACCCACCGGGACTAGCGATTCCGACCACACCGGGGAGCTGTTTTTT. This sequence encodes CASSLPTGTSDSDHTGELFF.

The chain recombines TRBV24-1 with TRBJ2-1, with a possible D match to TRBD2 (6 bases). CDR3 length: 16 amino acids. Trimming shortened V by 4 bases and J by 0 bases, and 12 bases separated the two germline ends. Germline CDR1 reads KGHDR; CDR2 reads SFDVKD. CDR3 in DNA: TGTGCCACCAGTGACCCGGGACTTCCCTCCTACAATGAGCAGTTCTTC. Residues: CATSDPGLPSYNEQFF.

The rearrangement uses TRBV27 and TRBJ1-1; 9 bases agree with TRBD1. From germline, CDR1 is MNHEY and CDR2 SMNVEV (reference sequence). The V gene end was trimmed by 3 bases and the J gene end by 6 bases; junction bases not matched to a gene: 5. CDR3 length: 14 residues. This chain's CDR3 is CASSFLTGGAEAFF. The CDR3 region has the DNA TGTGCCAGCAGTTTTCTGACAGGGGGAGCTGAAGCTTTCTTT.